A single sample gave rise to the 9 T cell receptor beta chains below, sequenced in a study of CD8+CD57+ T cells in acquired aplastic anemia. Patients chosen for sequencing had CD8+CD57+ cells that had expanded, as shown by flow cytometry. The template for TCR beta VDJ and CDR3 sequence profiling was genomic DNA. TCRdb redid the calling of the reads with MiXCR, one entry per CDR3 protein. The repertoire includes hundreds of thousands of distinct CDR3 sequences, 47% of them detected once, and 7.8% sits in the top ten. What was sequenced was sorted CD4+, CD8+, or CD8+CD57+ T cells (not recorded which) from PBMCs. These receptor sequences come from a human donor with aplastic anemia.

On this clonotype: This sequence may be a read error, since a much larger clone differs from it by one base. Here the CDR3 DNA reads TGTGCCAGGAGTCCTACCAGCTACGAGCAGTACTTC. As protein: CARSPTSYEQYF. The V and J genes are TRBV30 and TRBJ2-7; D not certain. Per germline, CDR1 GTSNPN and CDR2 SVGIG (reference sequence). This CDR3 region has 12 residues. The complete variable domain, with remaining parts taken from reference TRBV30 and TRBJ2-7, reads SQTIHQWPATLVQPVGSPLSLECTVEGTSNPNLYWYRQAAGRGLQLLFYSVGIGQISSEVPQNLSASRPQDRQFILSSKKLLLSDSGFYLCARSPTSYEQYFGPGTRLTVT.

This clonotype was seen many times. This chain links TRBV7-8 with TRBJ2-1, with D possibly matching TRBD2 (6 bases). V lost 1 base, J lost 1 base, and 14 bases lay in between. The CDR3 contains 17 residues. Germline V lookup: CDR1 SGHVS, CDR2 FQNEAQ. CDR3 sequence: CASSLGGGTGSYNEQFF. CDR3 in DNA: TGTGCCAGCAGCTTAGGTGGCGGGACCGGATCCTACAATGAGCAGTTCTTC. Looking up the rest from reference TRBV7-8 and TRBJ2-1 gives the full variable domain: GAGVSQSPRYKVAKRGQDVALRCDPISGHVSLFWYQQALGQGPEFLTYFQNEAQLDKSGLPSDRFFAERPEGSVSTLKIQRTQQEDSAVYLCASSLGGGTGSYNEQFFGPGTRLTVL.

This clonotype showed up just once. J is TRBJ1-5 and V is TRBV20-1; 8 bases are a match to TRBD1. The V gene end was trimmed by 5 bases and the J gene end by 6 bases; junction bases not matched to a gene: 6. The CDR3 spans 13 residues. Germline assignment: CDR1 DFQATT and CDR2 SNEGSKA (reference sequence). CDR3 amino acids: CSAPDRATQPQHF. DNA for the CDR3: TGCAGTGCTCCGGACAGGGCGACTCAGCCCCAGCATTTT.

This clonotype has a handful of counts. The junction departs from the called germline gene at one end, perhaps through a read error. The chain is built from TRBV7-6 and TRBJ2-5; TRBD2 might be the D (5 bases). This CDR3 has 15 residues. The germline gives CDR1 SGHVS, CDR2 FNYEAQ. Written as DNA, the CDR3 is TGTGCTAGCAGCTTAGGTCGGCCGGGAACGGAGACCCAGTACTTC. Encoded protein: CASSLGRPGTETQYF.

The rearrangement links TRBV6-1 to TRBJ2-3; 13 nucleotides line up with TRBD2. Trimming cost V 10 bases and J 3 bases; bases outside gene matches: 7. Looked up from germline, CDR1 is MNHNS and CDR2 is SASEGT. CDR3 length: 15 residues. The CDR3 DNA follows: TGTGCCACCTTGGGACTAGCGGGGTCGACAGATACGCAGTATTTT. Amino acids: CATLGLAGSTDTQYF.

This sequence joins TRBV7-9 and TRBJ2-1; TRBD1 aligns across 8 bases. CDR1 is SEHNR, CDR2 FQNEAQ, per germline (reference sequence). V was clipped by 5 bases and J by 10 bases; unmatched bases: 13. This CDR3 region has 15 residues. The CDR3 reads CASSGTGGGVWEQFF. CDR3 nucleotides: TGTGCCAGCAGCGGTACAGGGGGTGGGGTATGGGAGCAGTTCTTC. Using reference TRBV7-9 and TRBJ2-1 for the parts outside the CDR3, the full variable domain is DTGVSQNPRHKITKRGQNVTFRCDPISEHNRLYWYRQTLGQGPEFLTYFQNEAQLEKSRLLSDRFSAERPKGSFSTLEIQRTEQGDSAMYLCASSGTGGGVWEQFFGPGTRLTVL.

This clonotype appeared many times. The genes are TRBV2 and TRBJ1-2; D is possibly TRBD1 (5 bases). This CDR3 region has 14 residues. Germline CDR1 SNHLY, CDR2 FYNNEI. V lost 6 bases and J lost 2, with 13 bases in between. The CDR3 DNA follows: TGTGCCAGCAGCGGCAGGAACAGGAACTATGGCTACACCTTC. This translates into CASSGRNRNYGYTF.

This clonotype was seen more than once but under ten times. Being one base from a much bigger clone, this may be a read error. The CDR3 ends on some other residue instead of the conserved phenylalanine or tryptophan, so this is likely a read error. This chain links TRBV13 with TRBJ2-5; D perhaps matches TRBD1 (5 bases). V lost 5 bases, J lost 2 bases, and 12 bases lay in between. The CDR3 is made up of 14 amino acids. Germline CDR1 is PRHDT and CDR2 is FYEKMQ (reference sequence). The chain's CDR3 is CASSRRQKQETQYL. In DNA form, the CDR3 reads TGTGCCAGCAGCCGAAGACAGAAACAAGAGACCCAGTACCTC.

At least ten counts were recorded for this clonotype. The chain has TRBV5-4 and TRBJ1-2; weak D call: TRBD1 (6 bases). Trimming removed 1 base from V and 0 bases from J, with 10 bases in between. The CDR3 is 15 amino acids. CDR1 is SGHNT, CDR2 YYREEE, per germline (reference sequence). CDR3 nucleotide sequence: TGTGCCAGCAGCTTGTCTGGACAGACTAACTATGGCTACACCTTC. The encoded protein is CASSLSGQTNYGYTF.